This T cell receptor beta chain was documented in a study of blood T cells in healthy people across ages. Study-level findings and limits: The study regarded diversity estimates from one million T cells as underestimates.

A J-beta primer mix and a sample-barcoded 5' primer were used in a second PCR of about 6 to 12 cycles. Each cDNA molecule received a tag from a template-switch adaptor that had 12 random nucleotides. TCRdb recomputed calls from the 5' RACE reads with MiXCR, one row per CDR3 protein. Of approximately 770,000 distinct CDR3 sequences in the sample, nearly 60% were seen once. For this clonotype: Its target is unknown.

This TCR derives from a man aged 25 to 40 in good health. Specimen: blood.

The chain's CDR3 is CASNTGVSGYTF. The CDR3 nucleotides read TGTGCCAGCAACACAGGGGTTAGTGGCTACACCTTC. The chain links TRBV12-3 or TRBV12-4 to TRBJ1-2; 7 nucleotides line up with TRBD1. The CDR3 consists of 12 residues. The trim removed 7 bases at V and 7 bases at J, leaving 6 bases unmatched.